A single sample gave rise to the 28 T cell receptor beta chains below, sequenced in a study of PD-L1 blockade in urothelial cancer. Produced via immunoSEQ multiplex PCR; TCRdb's table is partial and in-frame only. This sample yields more than 75,000 clones, of which roughly nine tenths are seen a single time; 8% to 9.5% belongs to the top ten. This specimen consisted of PBMCs, obtained around atezolizumab (anti-PD-L1) treatment. The receptors stem from a man between 60 and 75 years old with urothelial cancer.

The genes are TRBV4-3 and TRBJ1-1; 9 bases match TRBD1. The CDR3 length is 14 residues. Germline CDR1 is LGHNA and CDR2 is YSLEER. V lost 1 base and J lost 6; bases outside the gene matches: 3. The CDR3 DNA is TGCGCCAGCAGCCAAGGGACAGGGGAATCTGAAGCTTTCTTT. This gives the protein CASSQGTGESEAFF.

The chain has TRBV19 and TRBJ2-1; 8 positions agree with TRBD2. V gave up 4 bases and J gave up 6 bases; unmatched junction bases: 8. The CDR3 spans 15 residues. CDR1 LNHDA and CDR2 SQIVND come from the germline V gene (reference sequence). CDR3 protein: CASSSSAGVRNEQFF. CDR3 coding DNA: TGTGCCAGTAGTAGTTCAGCGGGAGTTCGCAATGAGCAGTTCTTC.

The J gene is TRBJ2-1, the V gene TRBV4-2, with TRBD2 matching 9 bases. After removal of 1 base from V and 8 bases from J, the junction contained 9 bases not matched to a gene. The CDR3 runs 16 residues. Germline CDR1 reads LGHNA; CDR2 reads YNFKEQ. CDR3 loop: CASSQGIAGGVDEQFF. CDR3 bases: TGTGCCAGCAGCCAAGGGATCGCGGGAGGGGTCGATGAGCAGTTCTTC.

This chain uses TRBV4-3 with TRBJ1-3, with D perhaps TRBD1 (6 bases). Germline V gene lookup returns CDR1 LGHNA and CDR2 YSLEER. Trimming stripped 4 bases from V and 3 bases from J, with 16 bases between. The CDR3 consists of 16 residues. CDR3 sequence: CASSRNLRQDGNTIYF. The CDR3 region has the DNA TGCGCCAGCAGCCGCAACCTACGACAGGATGGAAACACCATATATTTT.

This chain joins TRBV7-3 and TRBJ2-1, with TRBD2 matching over 8 bases. Germline V lookup: CDR1 SGHTA, CDR2 FQGTGA. The CDR3 consists of 16 residues. V trimming: 5 bases; J trimming: 3 bases; junction bases outside the gene matches: 9. CDR3 sequence: CASSPRAGVGYNEQFF. The CDR3 nucleotides are TGTGCCAGCAGCCCCCGAGCGGGAGTGGGCTACAATGAGCAGTTCTTC.

The V and J genes are TRBV9 and TRBJ2-3; 9 bases map to TRBD2. CDR3 length: 15 residues. From germline, CDR1 is SGDLS and CDR2 YYNGEE. V lost 3 bases and J lost 4; bases outside the gene matches: 6. The CDR3 here is CASSGSGSRADTQYF. For the CDR3, the DNA is TGTGCCAGCAGCGGTAGCGGGAGTCGGGCAGATACGCAGTATTTT.

V is TRBV5-1 and J is TRBJ2-7; 8 bases map to TRBD1. The CDR3 sequence is 14 residues long. V lost 5 bases, J lost 6 bases, and 10 bases stayed unmatched. Germline CDR1 SGHRS, CDR2 YFSETQ. CDR3 sequence reads: CASSAQGVGGEQYF. CDR3 nucleotide sequence: TGCGCCAGCAGTGCACAGGGGGTAGGGGGCGAGCAGTACTTC.

The chain links TRBV6-5 to TRBJ1-2, with a weak D call TRBD1 (6 bases). This CDR3 spans 15 amino acids. The V end was cut by 2 bases, the J end by 3 bases, with 13 bases between. Germline V gives CDR1 MNHEY, CDR2 SVGAGI. The CDR3 reads CASSYDRTAYYGYTF. DNA of the CDR3: TGTGCCAGCAGTTACGATCGGACAGCCTACTATGGCTACACCTTC.

The V call is TRBV6-5, the J call TRBJ1-1; D is possibly TRBD1 (5 bases). The CDR3 contains 13 residues. Per germline, CDR1 MNHEY and CDR2 SVGAGI. Trimming removed 6 bases from V and 4 bases from J, with 12 bases in between. CDR3 nucleotide sequence: TGTGCCAGCAGCCTCATGGGGGGCACTGAAGCTTTCTTT. Translating gives CASSLMGGTEAFF.

This rearrangement joins TRBV10-3 to TRBJ2-5; TRBD2 aligns across 8 bases. The CDR3 runs to 14 residues. The junction had 8 bases not matched to a gene; V was cut back by 8 bases and J by 3 bases. CDR1 is ENHRY and CDR2 is SYGVKD in the germline V gene. The CDR3 region is CAIGPGGRKETQYF. CDR3 nucleotide sequence: TGTGCCATCGGGCCGGGGGGGAGAAAAGAGACCCAGTACTTC.

This chain links TRBV7-2 with TRBJ2-5, with 9 bases fitting TRBD1. Germline lookup yields CDR1 SGHTA and CDR2 FQGNSA. V was clipped by 5 bases and J by 4 bases; unmatched bases: 5. There are 14 residues in the CDR3. This chain's CDR3 is CASSVQGAGETQYF. The CDR3 DNA is TGTGCCAGCAGCGTACAGGGGGCGGGAGAGACCCAGTACTTC. Looking up the rest from reference TRBV7-2 and TRBJ2-5 gives the full variable domain: GAGVSQSPSNKVTEKGKDVELRCDPISGHTALYWYRQSLGQGLEFLIYFQGNSAPDKSGLPSDRFSAERTGGSVSTLTIQRTQQEDSAVYLCASSVQGAGETQYFGPGTRLLVL.

The chain uses TRBV7-2 and TRBJ2-7, with D uncertain. CDR3 length: 12 amino acids. The germline V gene encodes CDR1 SGHTA and CDR2 FQGNSA. V gave up 5 bases and J gave up 1 base, with 6 bases separating them. The CDR3 DNA reads as TGTGCCAGCAGCCCCACTTCCTACGAGCAGTACTTC. It is translated as CASSPTSYEQYF.

This chain connects TRBV7-3 to TRBJ2-1; D is perhaps TRBD2 (6 bases). The CDR3 runs to 15 residues. Trimming cost V 1 base and J 4 bases, with 11 bases left between them. Germline-derived CDR1 and CDR2 are SGHTA and FQGTGA. The DNA of the CDR3 is TGTGCCAGCAGCTTAATGGGAGGTCGATACAATGAGCAGTTCTTC. Protein sequence: CASSLMGGRYNEQFF. The full variable domain, completed using reference TRBV7-3 and TRBJ2-1, is GAGVSQTPSNKVTEKGKYVELRCDPISGHTALYWYRQSLGQGPEFLIYFQGTGAADDSGLPNDRFFAVRPEGSVSTLKIQRTERGDSAVYLCASSLMGGRYNEQFFGPGTRLTVL.

The chain joins TRBV6-1 to TRBJ2-3; D possibly corresponds to TRBD2 (5 bases). This CDR3 has 15 amino acids. Trimming removed 7 bases at V and 2 bases at J, with 16 bases between. Germline CDR1 is MNHNS and CDR2 is SASEGT. CDR3 bases: TGTGCCAGCATCACAAAACCGGGGTCCACAGATACGCAGTATTTT. Translation gives CASITKPGSTDTQYF.

This clone was seen once. This chain joins TRBV7-3 and TRBJ2-3; 9 nucleotides line up with TRBD1. The length of the CDR3 is 15 residues. V lost 2 bases to trimming and J lost 4 bases; unmatched junction nucleotides: 4. Germline V gene lookup returns CDR1 SGHTA and CDR2 FQGTGA. CDR3 loop: CASSLEGQGSDTQYF. For the CDR3, the DNA is TGTGCCAGCAGCTTAGAGGGACAGGGCTCAGATACGCAGTATTTT. Drawing the rest from reference TRBV7-3 and TRBJ2-3, the complete variable domain is GAGVSQTPSNKVTEKGKYVELRCDPISGHTALYWYRQSLGQGPEFLIYFQGTGAADDSGLPNDRFFAVRPEGSVSTLKIQRTERGDSAVYLCASSLEGQGSDTQYFGPGTRLTVL.

The V call is TRBV10-3, the J call TRBJ2-3; D uncertain. In germline, CDR1 is ENHRY, CDR2 SYGVKD. This CDR3 contains 13 residues. The V gene lost 3 bases and the J gene lost 6 bases, with 10 bases spanning the gap. The CDR3: CAISDRRSDTQYF. In DNA, the CDR3 is TGTGCCATCAGTGATCGCAGGTCGGATACGCAGTATTTT.

Points on this clone: The junction does not match germline at one end; this may be a read error. The chain couples TRBV5-4 to TRBJ1-5; 8 nucleotides agree with TRBD1. This CDR3 contains 13 residues. Germline CDR1 SGHNT, CDR2 YYREEE (reference sequence). CDR3 region: CASSGGQDQLQHF. Here the CDR3 DNA reads TGTGCCAGCAGCGGGGGACAGGATCAGCTCCAGCATTTT.

This clone has just a few counts. The chain is built from TRBV4-3 and TRBJ1-3; 8 bases are a match to TRBD1. The V gene's germline CDR1 is LGHNA and CDR2 YSLEER. V trimming: 3 bases; J trimming: 4 bases; junction bases outside the gene matches: 5. CDR3 size: 15 residues. The CDR3 spells CASSHDRGGGNTIYF. The CDR3 DNA is TGCGCCAGCAGCCACGACAGGGGAGGAGGAAACACCATATATTTT.

This chain connects TRBV5-5 to TRBJ2-5; a weak D match, TRBD1 (5 bases). This CDR3 is 15 amino acids long. Trimming removed 0 bases at V and 1 base at J, with 10 bases between. Germline values: CDR1 SGHKS, CDR2 YYEKEE (reference sequence). The CDR3 DNA is TGTGCCAGCAGCTTGGGGCAGGGTGGCCAAGAGACCCAGTACTTC. Residues: CASSLGQGGQETQYF.

The V and J genes are TRBV13 and TRBJ1-6; 8 bases line up with TRBD1. The CDR3 is 15 residues long. Germline CDR1 is PRHDT and CDR2 is FYEKMQ (reference sequence). The V segment lost 2 bases and the J segment 9 bases; nucleotides outside the gene matches: 6. CDR3 region: CASSLKVQGVSPLHF. For the CDR3, the DNA is TGTGCCAGCAGCTTAAAAGTACAGGGGGTTTCACCCCTCCACTTT. The whole variable domain, remainder taken from reference TRBV13 and TRBJ1-6, is AAGVIQSPRHLIKEKRETATLKCYPIPRHDTVYWYQQGPGQDPQFLISFYEKMQSDKGSIPDRFSAQQFSDYHSELNMSSLELGDSALYFCASSLKVQGVSPLHFGNGTRLTVT.

This chain uses TRBV4-3 with TRBJ2-5; 8 nucleotides match TRBD2. This CDR3 region has 17 residues. Germline V gene sequence: CDR1 LGHNA, CDR2 YSLEER. The ends lost 0 bases at V and 4 bases at J; junction bases unmatched: 10. The DNA for the CDR3 is TGCGCCAGCAGCCAAGATTTGATTAGCGGGAAACGAGAGACCCAGTACTTC. It yields the protein CASSQDLISGKRETQYF.

The J gene is TRBJ2-6, the V gene TRBV18, with a tentative D call TRBD2 (7 bases). Germline CDR1 reads KGHSH; CDR2 reads LQKENI. This CDR3 region has 19 residues. The V end was cut by 1 base, the J end by 2 bases, with 18 bases between. This chain's CDR3 is CASSPQQSRGQAGANVLTF. The CDR3 nucleotides are TGTGCCAGCTCACCACAGCAATCGCGGGGGCAGGCTGGGGCCAACGTCCTGACTTTC. Supplemented by reference TRBV18 and TRBJ2-6, the full variable domain reads NAGVMQNPRHLVRRRGQEARLRCSPMKGHSHVYWYRQLPEEGLKFMVYLQKENIIDESGMPKERFSAEFPKEGPSILRIQQVVRGDSAAYFCASSPQQSRGQAGANVLTFGAGSRLTVL.

The table lists this clone with a count of one. V and J are TRBV4-2 and TRBJ2-7; maybe TRBD1 (5 bases). The CDR3 consists of 14 residues. CDR1 and CDR2 from the germline V gene are LGHNA and YNFKEQ. V lost 3 bases and J lost 6, with 15 bases in between. CDR3 residues: CASSHPSQGGEQYF. As DNA, the CDR3 is TGTGCCAGCAGCCATCCCTCCCAGGGCGGCGAGCAGTACTTC.

The chain couples TRBV6-5 to TRBJ2-5; tentative D call: TRBD2 (7 bases). V dropped 4 bases and J dropped 4 bases, with 16 bases sitting between them. The length of the CDR3 is 15 residues. Germline-derived CDR1 and CDR2 are MNHEY and SVGAGI. The DNA of the CDR3 is TGTGCCAGCAGTTTGGGAGGGGGGGTAGGAGAGACCCAGTACTTC. This encodes CASSLGGGVGETQYF.

CDR3 coding DNA: TGCGCCAGCAGCCCGAGCGGGGGTATGGGCAAAAACATTCAGTACTTC. Translation: CASSPSGGMGKNIQYF. The chain combines TRBV5-1 with TRBJ2-4; 8 bases map to TRBD2. Trimming cost V 4 bases and J 3 bases; bases outside gene matches: 9. The CDR3 has 16 amino acids. Looked up from germline, CDR1 is SGHRS and CDR2 is YFSETQ.

This clone was detected once. This rearrangement joins TRBV28 to TRBJ1-5, with TRBD1 matching 9 bases. The CDR3 sequence is 17 residues long. Trimming cost V 6 bases and J 4 bases; bases outside gene matches: 13. The V gene's germline CDR1 is MDHEN and CDR2 SYDVKM. CDR3 sequence: CASSRPPWTGENQPQHF. In DNA, the CDR3 is TGTGCCAGCAGCAGACCCCCCTGGACAGGGGAGAATCAGCCCCAGCATTTT.

The V gene is TRBV5-1, the J gene TRBJ2-7, with 14 bases identical to TRBD2. CDR3 length equals 16 residues. V dropped 5 bases and J dropped 4; count of bases not matched to a gene: 8. Per the germline V gene, CDR1 is SGHRS and CDR2 is YFSETQ. The CDR3 nucleotides are TGCGCCAGCAGTCAGGGACTAGCGGGAGCCCCTTACGAGCAGTACTTC. Residues: CASSQGLAGAPYEQYF.

This clone occurred once. The chain couples TRBV11-2 to TRBJ2-5, with D unclear. The CDR3 runs 12 residues. V was cut by 5 bases and J by 6 bases, with 10 bases left in between. The V gene's germline CDR1 is SGHAT and CDR2 FQNNGV. This chain's CDR3 is CASSPGGQTQYF. CDR3 nucleotides: TGTGCCAGCAGCCCCGGTGGGCAGACCCAGTACTTC.